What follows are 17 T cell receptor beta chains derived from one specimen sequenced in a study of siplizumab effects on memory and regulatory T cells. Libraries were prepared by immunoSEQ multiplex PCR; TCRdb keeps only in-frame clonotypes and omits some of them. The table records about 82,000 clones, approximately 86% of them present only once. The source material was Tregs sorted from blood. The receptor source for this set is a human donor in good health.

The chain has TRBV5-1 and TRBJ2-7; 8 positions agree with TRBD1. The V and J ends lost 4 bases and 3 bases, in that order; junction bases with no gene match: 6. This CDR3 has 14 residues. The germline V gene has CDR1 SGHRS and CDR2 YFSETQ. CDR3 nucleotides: TGCGCCAGCAGCGGAGGGACAGGTCACTACGAGCAGTACTTC. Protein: CASSGGTGHYEQYF.

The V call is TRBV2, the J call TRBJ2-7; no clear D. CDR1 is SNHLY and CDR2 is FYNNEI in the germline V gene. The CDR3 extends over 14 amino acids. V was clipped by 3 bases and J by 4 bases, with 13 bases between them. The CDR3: CASSDSYYGYEQYF. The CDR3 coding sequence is TGTGCCAGCAGTGATTCGTACTATGGGTACGAGCAGTACTTC.

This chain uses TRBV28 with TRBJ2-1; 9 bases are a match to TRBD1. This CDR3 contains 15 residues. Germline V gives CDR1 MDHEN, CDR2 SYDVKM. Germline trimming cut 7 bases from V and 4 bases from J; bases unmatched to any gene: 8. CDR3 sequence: CASMSGGQGYNEQFF. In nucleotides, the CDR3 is TGTGCCAGCATGAGTGGGGGACAGGGTTACAATGAGCAGTTCTTC. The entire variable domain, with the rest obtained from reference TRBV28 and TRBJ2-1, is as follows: DVKVTQSSRYLVKRTGEKVFLECVQDMDHENMFWYRQDPGLGLRLIYFSYDVKMKEKGDIPEGYSVSREKKERFSLILESASTNQTSMYLCASMSGGQGYNEQFFGPGTRLTVL.

The DNA of the CDR3 is TGTGCCTGGAGTCCCCCGCCGCTCACCGGGGAGCTGTTTTTT. Translating it yields CAWSPPPLTGELFF. The chain joins TRBV30 to TRBJ2-2; D is undetermined. Germline CDR1 GTSNPN, CDR2 SVGIG (reference sequence). This CDR3 contains 14 residues. V lost 2 bases and J lost 4, with 11 bases in between.

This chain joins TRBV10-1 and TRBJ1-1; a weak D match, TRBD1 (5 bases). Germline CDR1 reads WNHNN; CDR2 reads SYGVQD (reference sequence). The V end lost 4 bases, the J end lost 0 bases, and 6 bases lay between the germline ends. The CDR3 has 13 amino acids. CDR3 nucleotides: TGCGCCAGCAGTGGACAGCTGAACACTGAAGCTTTCTTT. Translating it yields CASSGQLNTEAFF.

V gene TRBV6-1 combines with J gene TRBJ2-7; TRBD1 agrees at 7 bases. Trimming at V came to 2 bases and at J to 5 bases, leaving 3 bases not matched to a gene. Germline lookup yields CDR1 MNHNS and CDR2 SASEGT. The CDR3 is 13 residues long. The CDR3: CASSENRGNEQYF. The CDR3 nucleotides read TGTGCCAGCAGTGAAAACAGGGGAAACGAGCAGTACTTC.

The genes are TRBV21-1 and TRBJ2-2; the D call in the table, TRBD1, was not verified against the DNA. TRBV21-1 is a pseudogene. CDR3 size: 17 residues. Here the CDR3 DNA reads TGTGCCAGCAGCAATTCCCCGGGACAGGGGGCGTCCGGGGAGCTGTTTTTT. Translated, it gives CASSNSPGQGASGELFF.

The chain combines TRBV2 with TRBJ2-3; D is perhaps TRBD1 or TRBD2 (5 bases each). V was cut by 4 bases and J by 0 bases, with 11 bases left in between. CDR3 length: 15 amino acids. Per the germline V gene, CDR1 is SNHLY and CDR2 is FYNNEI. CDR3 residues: CASSGIGASTDTQYF. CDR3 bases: TGTGCCAGCAGTGGAATCGGGGCTAGCACAGATACGCAGTATTTT.

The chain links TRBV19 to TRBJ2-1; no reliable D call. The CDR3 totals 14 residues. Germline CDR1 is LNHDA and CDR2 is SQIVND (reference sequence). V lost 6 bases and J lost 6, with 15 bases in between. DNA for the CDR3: TGTGCCAGTAGCTTCATACCCACACTCAATGAGCAGTTCTTC. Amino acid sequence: CASSFIPTLNEQFF.

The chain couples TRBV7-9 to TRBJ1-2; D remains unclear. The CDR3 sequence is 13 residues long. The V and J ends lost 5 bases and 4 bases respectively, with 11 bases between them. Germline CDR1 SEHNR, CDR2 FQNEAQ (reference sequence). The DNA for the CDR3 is TGTGCCAGCAGCCTCGGGTCGTCCTATGGCTACACCTTC. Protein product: CASSLGSSYGYTF.

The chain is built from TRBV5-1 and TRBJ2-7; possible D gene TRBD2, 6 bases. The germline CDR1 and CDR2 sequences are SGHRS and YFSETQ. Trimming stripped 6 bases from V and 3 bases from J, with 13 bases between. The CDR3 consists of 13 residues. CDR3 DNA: TGCGCCAGCAACGGTATGGGAGGCTACGAGCAGTACTTC. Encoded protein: CASNGMGGYEQYF.

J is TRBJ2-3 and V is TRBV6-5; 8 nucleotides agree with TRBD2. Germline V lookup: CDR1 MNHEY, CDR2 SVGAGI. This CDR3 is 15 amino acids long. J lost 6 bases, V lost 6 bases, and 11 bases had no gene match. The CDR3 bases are TGTGCCAGCAGGGACCGGGGGGGCCTCGTTGATACGCAGTATTTT. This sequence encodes CASRDRGGLVDTQYF.

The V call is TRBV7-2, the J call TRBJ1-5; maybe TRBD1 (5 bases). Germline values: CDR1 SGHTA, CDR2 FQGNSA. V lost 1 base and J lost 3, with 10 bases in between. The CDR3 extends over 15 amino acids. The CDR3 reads CASSLEGTANQPQHF. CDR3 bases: TGTGCCAGCAGCTTAGAAGGGACCGCCAATCAGCCCCAGCATTTT.

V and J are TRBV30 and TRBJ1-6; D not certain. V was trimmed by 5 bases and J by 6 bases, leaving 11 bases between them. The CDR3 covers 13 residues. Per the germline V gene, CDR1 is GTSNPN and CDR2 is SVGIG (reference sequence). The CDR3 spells CAWEDGLNSPLHF. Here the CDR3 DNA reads TGTGCCTGGGAGGACGGCCTTAATTCACCCCTCCACTTT.

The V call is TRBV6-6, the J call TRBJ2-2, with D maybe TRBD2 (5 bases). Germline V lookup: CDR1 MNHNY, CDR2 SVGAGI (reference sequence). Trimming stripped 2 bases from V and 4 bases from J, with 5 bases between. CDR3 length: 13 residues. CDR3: CASSYGGTGELFF. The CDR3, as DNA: TGTGCCAGCAGTTACGGAGGCACCGGGGAGCTGTTTTTT.

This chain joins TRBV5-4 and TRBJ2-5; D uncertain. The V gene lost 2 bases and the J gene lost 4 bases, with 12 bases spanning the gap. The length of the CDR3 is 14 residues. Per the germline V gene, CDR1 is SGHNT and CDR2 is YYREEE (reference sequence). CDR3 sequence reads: CASSFLQARETQYF. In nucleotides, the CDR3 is TGTGCCAGCAGCTTTCTTCAGGCCAGAGAGACCCAGTACTTC.

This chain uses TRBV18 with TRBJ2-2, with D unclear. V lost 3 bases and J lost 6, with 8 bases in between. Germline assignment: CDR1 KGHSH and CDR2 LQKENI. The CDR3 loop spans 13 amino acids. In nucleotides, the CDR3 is TGTGCCAGCTCACCCAACTTGGCCGGGGAGCTGTTTTTT. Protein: CASSPNLAGELFF.